This TCR beta chain originates from a study of blood T cell repertoires in COVID-19 (TCRdb year 2020). Looking at the study overall: Samples from collaborators originated in the United States, Italy and Spain and spanned both the acute and convalescent phases of COVID-19. The samples were drawn from the first 160 participants of the ongoing ImmuneRACE study and from 950 to 1,500 subjects provided by 6 global collaborators. The dataset comprised deeply sampled blood TCRbeta repertoires from subjects exposed to, actively infected with, or recovered from COVID-19. The material from the prospective study consisted of cDNA or gDNA derived from T cells, B-cell-depleted T cells, or PBMCs. Where available, HLA class I and class II types were taken from metadata supplied by the sample provider and were not determined by assay-based typing. Sample metadata almost always included a de-identified subject ID, COVID-19 status, age in years and sex. The repertoires were made available in a free public database intended to serve as a resource for research on the immune response to SARS-CoV-2.

Comment on this clone: It lacks a known antigen. Qualities for individual bases were not recorded, and no much larger clone is one base off.

The immunoSEQ Assay, a bias-controlled multiplex PCR, was used to amplify TCRbeta CDR3 regions from genomic DNA. The authors' pipeline ran thus. The number of nucleated cells in each sample was estimated from the amplification of reference gene primers within the assay. Sequence reads were collapsed and filtered to measure the absolute abundance of every unique TCRbeta CDR3 rearrangement. Productive Simpson clonality was computed per sample as the square root of Simpson's diversity index over productive rearrangements. TCRdb obtained this table from immuneACCESS and retained in-frame rearrangements with V and J assigned. These tables miss some clones; where compared with another copy, unresolved V genes account for less than half of the shortfall, and the remainder is unexplained. The V and J calls and the clone size are those of that table, but D and trimming were determined from the DNA. In this sample the table shows about 250,000 clones, around 85% of which occur a single time. The top ten clonotypes cover approximately 6.3% of the sample.

Results and caveats for the whole study, not just this receptor: The quantity of clinical and demographic metadata differed by source and by participant and was supplied without curation.

Each collaborating institution followed its own protocols to collect whole blood in K2EDTA tubes. For TCRbeta analysis, collaborators shipped samples as frozen whole blood, isolated PBMCs, or DNA extracted from either of those sample types. CDR3 length: 15 amino acids, cysteine to phenylalanine. The CDR3 DNA has 45 bases and is translated from base 1. For CDR1 and CDR2, the germline V gene lists MNHEY and SVGAGI. Trimming at the junction amounts to 6 bases on V and 5 bases on J, and the germline ends lie 14 bases apart. Specimen: peripheral blood. The V and J genes are TRBV6-5 and TRBJ1-6; the D gene is possibly TRBD1, with 6 bases matching. This clonotype originated in a woman aged 60-70 years with active or convalescent COVID-19. CDR3 loop: CASSLQGIDNSPLHF. The nucleotides read TGTGCCAGCAGCCTACAGGGTATCGATAATTCACCCCTCCACTTT.